The clone carrying this TCR beta chain occurred a few times. Time point indicated: pre-treatment sample, taken before nivolumab and TIL therapy. Trimming shortened V by 1 base and J by 4 bases, and 5 bases separated the two germline ends. This CDR3 contains 12 residues. Germline V gene sequence: CDR1 SGHNT, CDR2 YYREEE (reference sequence). The record originates from a study of TIL therapy for anti-PD-1-resistant metastatic lung cancer. About the study: Half of patients were current or former smokers. Median tumor mutation burden was roughly 1.5 mutations per megabase.

The immunoSEQ assay was v3. Each library reached roughly 2 million read pairs, or roughly 4.5-6 million at deep level. The repertoire was sequenced with immunoSEQ multiplex PCR; TCRdb's copy has only in-frame clones and lacks some. The sample carries around 33,000 clones, about 70% recorded once. The sample consisted of blood, taken at baseline. This receptor was taken from a woman between 30 and 80 years old with non-small cell lung cancer. This chain connects TRBV5-4 to TRBJ1-1; maybe TRBD1 (5 bases). CDR3: CASSLQGTEAFF. CDR3 DNA: TGTGCCAGCAGCTTGCAGGGCACTGAAGCTTTCTTT.